A selection of T cell receptor beta chains follows, all from one sample in a study of T cell responses to AZD1222 COVID-19 vaccine. The data were produced by immunoSEQ multiplex PCR, yet TCRdb's version contains in-frame clones alone and is incomplete. The sample carries under 150,000 clones, 80% to 95% recorded once. This specimen consisted of peripheral blood, obtained on day 0 of AZD1222 vaccination. These TCRs come from an adult in good health. Each CDR3 is given with its conserved first and last residue. Clone sizes are given selectively: once, few, many, or a class where the clone is expanded.

clone_size j_call v_call cdr3_aa
. TRBJ2-5 TRBV5-1 CASLSGRAGGETQYF
. TRBJ1-1 TRBV11-1 CASSVDPNTEAFF
. TRBJ1-1 TRBV5-1 CASSLGSSTEAFF
. TRBJ1-4 TRBV19 CASSGQGGNEKLFF
. TRBJ2-7 TRBV14 CASSARLAGDYEQYF
once TRBJ2-7 TRBV4-1 CASSQDRGHLSYEQYF
. TRBJ1-2 TRBV11-3 CASSLDLPHGARGGYTF
once TRBJ2-7 TRBV29-1 CSVAQGADEQYF
. TRBJ1-3 TRBV3-1/TRBV3-2 CASGNRGFNTIYF
. TRBJ2-3 TRBV9 CASSVGNPHTDTQYF
once TRBJ2-1 TRBV27 CASSYDGLFYNEQFF
. TRBJ1-2 TRBV19 CASSSPLARGGYGYTF
. TRBJ2-3 TRBV5-1 CASSLTAKQGRIGYF
. TRBJ2-2 TRBV11-3 CASSSGGRNTGELFF
. TRBJ2-1 TRBV19 CASSIEPSYNEQFF
. TRBJ1-5 TRBV19 CASSKGWGGNQPQHF
. TRBJ2-7 TRBV5-6 CASSFGVSYEQYF
. TRBJ2-7 TRBV28 CASSFQGWYYEQYF
. TRBJ2-2 TRBV9 CASSVEAAVAGELFF
. TRBJ2-7 TRBV21-1 CASRLVKLGPLVEQYF
. TRBJ2-1 TRBV4-1 CASSQGGLLSYNEQFF
. TRBJ2-7 TRBV7-3 CASSPHPTEIYEQYF
. TRBJ1-3 TRBV5-6 CASGGDTSGNTIYF
. TRBJ1-2 TRBV7-9 CASSLGGTASYGYTF
. TRBJ1-4 TRBV28 CASSSDRVGSEKLFF
. TRBJ1-1 TRBV11-2 CASSLEAQWNTEAFF
. TRBJ1-1 TRBV18 CASSPKGRDTEAFF
few TRBJ2-7 TRBV6-5 CASSMGESYEQYF
. TRBJ2-7 TRBV7-6 CASSLSSGVHISEQYF
few TRBJ1-6 TRBV6-4 CASSEIRVSSYNSPLHF
. TRBJ2-7 TRBV9 CASSVSSSVRGSYEQYF
. TRBJ2-1 TRBV6-5 CASSLTEISYNEQFF
. TRBJ2-1 TRBV10-2 CASTRDSYNEQFF
. TRBJ2-7 TRBV5-4 CASSLDHEQYF
. TRBJ2-2 TRBV6-5 CASRSPGQGWVFF
. TRBJ1-2 TRBV9 CASTQDGFPNYGYTF
. TRBJ1-6 TRBV11-3 CASSSRWGDSPLHF
. TRBJ1-2 TRBV6-5 CASKGDRQFWGYTF
. TRBJ2-3 TRBV6-1 CASSEWGGRVDTQYF
. TRBJ2-1 TRBV5-1 CASSLGLAGGVSYNEQFF
once TRBJ2-7 TRBV5-1 CASSLSTGETYEQYF
few TRBJ1-2 TRBV5-5 CASSSFGASYGYTF
. TRBJ1-2 TRBV28 CASSGVVGYTF
. TRBJ2-5 TRBV18 CASSPNREETQYF
once TRBJ2-5 TRBV28 CASRRRGLETQYF
. TRBJ1-2 TRBV18 CASSPSRGPRYGYTF
. TRBJ1-1 TRBV6-6 CASTLQGNTEAFF
. TRBJ1-1 TRBV5-1 CASRPANGNTEAFF
. TRBJ2-7 TRBV7-2 CASSLGGGSYEQYF
. TRBJ2-1 TRBV18 CASSPRTGFRNEQFF
. TRBJ1-1 TRBV6-5 CASSYNSAFTEAFF
. TRBJ2-7 TRBV7-3 CASSLDLAGVGEEQYF
. TRBJ2-1 TRBV19 CASSMGQGNEQFF
once TRBJ1-1 TRBV6-5 CASKKSLNTEAFF
. TRBJ1-5 TRBV28 CASRIGEGPQHF
. TRBJ2-2 TRBV19 CASSTQILGELFF
. TRBJ1-5 TRBV24-1 CATSDYPGNQPQHF